These 29 T cell receptor beta chains originate from one sample sequenced in a study of early stage breast cancer tumors. This table comes from immunoSEQ multiplex PCR, and its TCRdb copy is limited to in-frame clones, with some not included. The data contain 9,000 to 10,000 clones, roughly 68% of them seen just once; the ten biggest clones take up 6.5% to 9%. Sequenced: breast tumor tissue. The receptors here all came from a person aged 45 to 60 with breast cancer.

This chain connects TRBV5-6 to TRBJ2-5; tentatively, D is TRBD2 (5 bases). Trimming cost V 2 bases and J 1 base, with 15 bases left between them. Germline V CDR1 and CDR2: SGHDT, YYEEEE. This CDR3 spans 16 amino acids. CDR3 nucleotide sequence: TGTGCCAGCAGCTTTAGAGGGCGGTCGATCCAAGAGACCCAGTACTTC. Translation: CASSFRGRSIQETQYF.

This clone occurred once. This chain connects TRBV6-6 to TRBJ2-5, with 10 nucleotides matching TRBD2. CDR3 size: 16 residues. The V gene end was trimmed by 5 bases and the J gene end by 2 bases; junction bases not matched to a gene: 8. The germline V gene encodes CDR1 MNHNY and CDR2 SVGAGI (reference sequence). The CDR3 DNA sequence: TGTGCCAGCAGTACCCCTAGCGGGGGCCGGCAAGAGACCCAGTACTTC. Amino acids: CASSTPSGGRQETQYF.

The rearrangement links TRBV9 to TRBJ1-1, with TRBD1 as a possible D gene (6 bases). Germline V CDR1 and CDR2: SGDLS, YYNGEE. Trimming stripped 0 bases from V and 1 base from J, with 16 bases between. This CDR3 region has 17 residues. The CDR3 spells CASSVATTGARNTEAFF. CDR3 in DNA: TGTGCCAGCAGCGTAGCTACTACGGGGGCCAGGAACACTGAAGCTTTCTTT.

V is TRBV7-8 and J is TRBJ2-7, with TRBD1 matching 9 bases. Germline V gives CDR1 SGHVS, CDR2 FQNEAQ. The V gene end was trimmed by 1 base and the J gene end by 2 bases; junction bases not matched to a gene: 6. There are 16 residues in the CDR3. The CDR3 spells CASSLGTGTGPYEQYF. The CDR3 DNA reads TGTGCCAGCAGCTTAGGAACCGGGACAGGGCCCTACGAGCAGTACTTC.

This clone was counted a few times. The chain recombines TRBV28 with TRBJ2-5; TRBD2 agrees at 9 bases. The germline CDR1 and CDR2 sequences are MDHEN and SYDVKM. The CDR3 runs 15 residues. The trim removed 3 bases at V and 5 bases at J, leaving 7 bases unmatched. The CDR3 loop reads CASSFPAGGGETQYF. The CDR3 DNA follows: TGTGCCAGCAGTTTCCCAGCGGGGGGAGGGGAGACCCAGTACTTC.

The rearrangement links TRBV16 to TRBJ2-7; D ambiguous. CDR1 is KGHSY, CDR2 FQNENV, per germline. Trimming left V 4 bases short and J 4 bases short, with 5 bases between. The CDR3 has 11 amino acids. CDR3 region: CASSLSYEQYF. The CDR3 DNA reads as TGTGCCAGCAGCCTATCGTACGAGCAGTACTTC.

The chain uses TRBV2 and TRBJ2-3, with 7 bases lining up with TRBD2. The V gene end was trimmed by 3 bases and the J gene end by 3 bases; junction bases not matched to a gene: 3. The CDR3 length is 14 residues. Germline V gene lookup returns CDR1 SNHLY and CDR2 FYNNEI. CDR3 coding DNA: TGTGCCAGCAGTGAGGGGAGGGGTACAGATACGCAGTATTTT. Protein sequence: CASSEGRGTDTQYF. Full variable domain (missing parts from reference TRBV2 and TRBJ2-3): EPEVTQTPSHQVTQMGQEVILRCVPISNHLYFYWYRQILGQKVEFLVSFYNNEISEKSEIFDDQFSVERPDGSNFTLKIRSTKLEDSAMYFCASSEGRGTDTQYFGPGTRLTVL.

This clone was counted only a few times. One end of the junction does not line up with germline, which may come from a read error. The V call is TRBV19, the J call TRBJ1-1; D uncertain. CDR3 size: 14 residues. Germline V CDR1 and CDR2: LNHDA, SQIVND (reference sequence). The CDR3 nucleotides are TGTGCCAGTACTATAGGTCGAGGGAACACTGAAGCTTTCTTT. Residues: CASTIGRGNTEAFF.

This chain joins TRBV4-1 and TRBJ2-3, with 7 bases aligning to TRBD1. CDR3 size: 14 residues. The germline gives CDR1 MGHRA, CDR2 YSYEKL. The V and J ends lost 5 bases and 2 bases, in that order; junction bases with no gene match: 4. Here the CDR3 DNA reads TGCGCCAGCAGCGAGACAGGGAACACAGATACGCAGTATTTT. This codes for CASSETGNTDTQYF.

This clone was counted a single time. The chain combines TRBV27 with TRBJ1-1, with 7 bases lining up with TRBD1. The CDR3 is 16 residues long. CDR1 MNHEY and CDR2 SMNVEV come from the germline V gene (reference sequence). V was pared by 6 bases and J by 2 bases, with 12 bases of the junction left unmatched. CDR3: CASSRYLGQFNTEAFF. The DNA of the CDR3 is TGTGCCAGCAGCCGATATTTGGGACAGTTTAACACTGAAGCTTTCTTT.

The gene calls are TRBV15 and TRBJ2-2; 8 nucleotides line up with TRBD2. V trimming: 0 bases; J trimming: 4 bases; junction bases outside the gene matches: 7. The CDR3 totals 17 residues. Germline V CDR1 and CDR2: LNHNV, YYDKDF (reference sequence). CDR3 in DNA: TGTGCCACCAGCAGAGAGGGACTAGAACCTGCCACCGGGGAGCTGTTTTTT. Its translation is CATSREGLEPATGELFF.

The CDR3: CASSTGWGANVLTF. The CDR3 nucleotides read TGTGCCAGCAGCACGGGATGGGGGGCCAACGTCCTGACTTTC. The chain has TRBV7-2 and TRBJ2-6; weak D call: TRBD2 (5 bases). V dropped 5 bases and J dropped 4 bases, with 9 bases sitting between them. The CDR3 totals 14 residues. Germline CDR1 reads SGHTA; CDR2 reads FQGNSA.

The chain combines TRBV5-6 with TRBJ1-5, with TRBD1 as a possible D gene (5 bases). This CDR3 comprises 14 residues. Trimming removed 0 bases from V and 1 base from J, with 5 bases in between. Germline CDR1 SGHDT, CDR2 YYEEEE. The CDR3 DNA sequence: TGTGCCAGCAGCTTGGCAGGGAGCAATCAGCCCCAGCATTTT. It yields the protein CASSLAGSNQPQHF.

V usage is TRBV30 and J usage is TRBJ2-3, with 8 bases matching TRBD2. This CDR3 contains 15 residues. V was clipped by 1 base and J by 3 bases; unmatched bases: 6. Per germline, CDR1 GTSNPN and CDR2 SVGIG (reference sequence). The CDR3 region has the DNA TGTGCCTGGAGTGACCCCGGGGGGGGAACAGATACGCAGTATTTT. This encodes CAWSDPGGGTDTQYF.

The CDR3, as DNA: TGCGCCAGCAGCCGGGGGGGGTTTGGTTCACCCCTCCACTTT. It translates to CASSRGGFGSPLHF. The rearrangement joins TRBV5-1 to TRBJ1-6; a weak D match, TRBD1 (5 bases). CDR1 is SGHRS and CDR2 is YFSETQ in the germline V gene. V gave up 4 bases and J gave up 9 bases, with 14 bases separating them. This CDR3 is built from 14 residues.

The chain employs TRBV30 and TRBJ1-2; TRBD1 aligns across 10 bases. CDR3 length equals 14 residues. Unmatched junction bases numbered 9, after V lost 3 bases and J lost 8 bases. Germline CDR1 is GTSNPN and CDR2 is SVGIG (reference sequence). The CDR3 sequence: CAWSPGQGLRGYTF. The CDR3 DNA is TGTGCCTGGAGCCCGGGACAGGGGCTGAGAGGCTACACCTTC. The full variable domain, completed using reference TRBV30 and TRBJ1-2, is SQTIHQWPATLVQPVGSPLSLECTVEGTSNPNLYWYRQAAGRGLQLLFYSVGIGQISSEVPQNLSASRPQDRQFILSSKKLLLSDSGFYLCAWSPGQGLRGYTFGSGTRLTVV.

This chain connects TRBV5-8 to TRBJ1-5, with D unclear. The CDR3 is 13 amino acids. Germline CDR1 reads SGHTS; CDR2 reads YDEGEE. Trimming pared 0 bases from V and 9 bases from J, leaving 10 bases between. The CDR3: CASSLVLYRPQHF. For the CDR3, the DNA is TGTGCCAGCAGCTTGGTCCTATATCGGCCCCAGCATTTT.

The chain has TRBV2 and TRBJ2-5, with D perhaps matching TRBD1 (5 bases). The V end lost 6 bases, the J end lost 5 bases, and 16 bases lay between the germline ends. Germline assignment: CDR1 SNHLY and CDR2 FYNNEI. This CDR3 is 14 amino acids long. For the CDR3, the DNA is TGTGCCAGCAGGGCGACAGACTCTACGGAGACCCAGTACTTC. It encodes CASRATDSTETQYF.

The rearrangement links TRBV19 to TRBJ2-5; 8 bases match TRBD2. Trimming cost V 5 bases and J 3 bases; bases outside gene matches: 5. The CDR3 is 14 residues long. Germline V gives CDR1 LNHDA, CDR2 SQIVND (reference sequence). The DNA of the CDR3 is TGTGCCAGTAGTGTAAGAGCGGGAGAAGAGACCCAGTACTTC. This encodes CASSVRAGEETQYF.

The chain carries TRBV5-1 and TRBJ2-5; D perhaps matches TRBD2 (5 bases). The CDR3 length is 15 residues. Germline CDR1 reads SGHRS; CDR2 reads YFSETQ. The germline V and J ends were trimmed by 3 bases and 4 bases, with 16 bases remaining between them. CDR3 sequence (DNA): TGCGCCAGCAGCTCGTTATGGGGAGTCGGAGAGACCCAGTACTTC. Its protein is CASSSLWGVGETQYF.

The chain combines TRBV5-4 with TRBJ2-2; D gene ambiguous. The germline CDR1 and CDR2 sequences are SGHNT and YYREEE (reference sequence). There are 16 residues in the CDR3. The germline V and J ends were trimmed by 4 bases and 1 base, with 14 bases remaining between them. This chain's CDR3 is CASSPGWGQNTGELFF. CDR3 bases: TGTGCCAGCAGCCCCGGTTGGGGTCAGAACACCGGGGAGCTGTTTTTT.

The chain has TRBV14 and TRBJ1-4, with TRBD1 matching over 8 bases. Germline V CDR1 and CDR2: SGHDN, FVKESK. V shed 6 bases, J shed 4 bases, and the junction held 7 bases outside the gene matches. The CDR3 covers 15 residues. The CDR3 sequence: CASSQTGEDNEKLFF. The CDR3 nucleotides read TGTGCCAGCAGTCAGACAGGGGAGGATAATGAAAAACTGTTTTTT.

The CDR3, as DNA: TGTGCCTGGGAGGGACTAGCGGGGGACTACAATGAGCAGTTCTTC. This codes for CAWEGLAGDYNEQFF. The chain has TRBV30 and TRBJ2-1; TRBD2 agrees at 14 bases. CDR1 and CDR2 (germline): GTSNPN, SVGIG (reference sequence). J gave up 3 bases and V 5 bases, and 3 bases lay outside the gene matches. The CDR3 extends over 15 amino acids.

This sequence joins TRBV4-1 and TRBJ1-3, with D unresolved. Germline lookup yields CDR1 MGHRA and CDR2 YSYEKL. V lost 0 bases and J 1 base, leaving 7 bases between the germline ends. The CDR3 spans 15 residues. As DNA, the CDR3 is TGCGCCAGCAGCCAAGAAGAAAGGTCTGGAAACACCATATATTTT. Its protein is CASSQEERSGNTIYF.

The chain carries TRBV9 and TRBJ2-3; 11 nucleotides match TRBD2. The length of the CDR3 is 16 residues. From germline, CDR1 is SGDLS and CDR2 YYNGEE. V shed 0 bases, J shed 4 bases, and the junction held 4 bases outside the gene matches. The CDR3 here is CASSVGVSGGADTQYF. DNA of the CDR3: TGTGCCAGCAGCGTAGGAGTTAGCGGGGGGGCAGATACGCAGTATTTT.

The chain has TRBV5-1 and TRBJ1-6, with D tentatively TRBD1 (5 bases). V was clipped by 3 bases and J by 5 bases, with 9 bases between them. The CDR3 consists of 14 residues. Germline V lookup: CDR1 SGHRS, CDR2 YFSETQ. The CDR3 region is CASSSGLNNSPLHF. CDR3 nucleotide sequence: TGCGCCAGCAGCTCGGGACTAAATAATTCACCCCTCCACTTT.

CDR3 sequence (DNA): TGTGCCAGTAGTGCCTCTAGCGGGGGGGCAGAGACCCAGTACTTC. Protein product: CASSASSGGAETQYF. The chain uses TRBV19 and TRBJ2-5; 12 positions agree with TRBD2. The CDR3 length is 15 residues. Germline V gene sequence: CDR1 LNHDA, CDR2 SQIVND (reference sequence). Trimming at V came to 5 bases and at J to 4 bases, leaving 5 bases not matched to a gene.

The chain's CDR3 is CASSRRGQGSYEQYF. The CDR3 DNA is TGTGCCAGCAGCCGCCGGGGACAGGGCTCCTACGAGCAGTACTTC. The chain has TRBV7-2 and TRBJ2-7, with 9 bases identical to TRBD1. The V segment lost 5 bases and the J segment 0 bases; nucleotides outside the gene matches: 5. Looked up from germline, CDR1 is SGHTA and CDR2 is FQGNSA. CDR3 size: 15 residues.

The rearrangement uses TRBV11-1 and TRBJ2-7; D is possibly TRBD1 (5 bases). The germline gives CDR1 SGHAT, CDR2 FQDESV (reference sequence). Trimming pared 4 bases from V and 7 bases from J, leaving 20 bases between. There are 15 residues in the CDR3. CDR3 nucleotides: TGTGCCAGCAGCTCCCCCCAACCCGGACAAGGGGAGCAGTACTTC. The encoded protein is CASSSPQPGQGEQYF. Drawing the rest from reference TRBV11-1 and TRBJ2-7, the complete variable domain is EAEVAQSPRYKITEKSQAVAFWCDPISGHATLYWYRQILGQGPELLVQFQDESVVDDSQLPKDRFSAERLKGVDSTLKIQPAELGDSAMYLCASSSPQPGQGEQYFGPGTRLTVT.